Below, 27 T cell receptor beta chains from the same sample are listed, as sequenced in a study of Graves' ophthalmopathy and Graves' hyperthyroidism. RNA transcripts were the source from which TCR beta CDR3 regions were amplified. RT-PCR with HTBI primers came first, then second-round multiplex PCR. One entry per CDR3 protein results from TCRdb running MiXCR on the multiplex PCR reads. This table holds 40,000 to 45,000 distinct CDR3 sequences, 52% found once. The sample taken for sequencing was peripheral blood. The receptors shown here come from an adult man with Graves' ophthalmopathy.

This chain connects TRBV20-1 to TRBJ2-5, with TRBD2 matching over 7 bases. V was pared by 3 bases and J by 5 bases, with 9 bases of the junction left unmatched. In germline, CDR1 is DFQATT, CDR2 SNEGSKA (reference sequence). This CDR3 is 14 amino acids long. This CDR3 reads CSARLGGGGETQYF. CDR3 in DNA: TGCAGTGCTAGGTTGGGTGGCGGGGGTGAGACCCAGTACTTC.

Sample share makes this clonotype medium-sized (0.01 to 0.1%). This chain joins TRBV7-2 and TRBJ1-3; D is perhaps TRBD1 (5 bases). Germline V gene lookup returns CDR1 SGHTA and CDR2 FQGNSA. The V end was cut by 5 bases, the J end by 4 bases, with 12 bases between. This CDR3 has 14 amino acids. This CDR3 reads CASSRGMAGNTIYF. The CDR3 DNA reads TGTGCCAGCAGCAGGGGCATGGCGGGAAACACCATATATTTT.

This clonotype was detected once. The chain couples TRBV25-1 to TRBJ2-1; 9 nucleotides agree with TRBD1. The V gene's germline CDR1 is MGHDK and CDR2 SYGVNS. This CDR3 has 15 amino acids. Trimming at V came to 4 bases and at J to 8 bases, leaving 9 bases not matched to a gene. The CDR3 loop is CASSAVRTGDDEQFF. The CDR3 region has the DNA TGTGCCAGCAGTGCCGTCCGGACAGGGGACGATGAGCAGTTCTTC.

The chain employs TRBV2 and TRBJ2-3, with TRBD2 matching over 9 bases. V shed 6 bases, J shed 5 bases, and the junction held 12 bases outside the gene matches. This CDR3 comprises 16 residues. CDR1 SNHLY and CDR2 FYNNEI come from the germline V gene. CDR3 sequence (DNA): TGTGCCAGCAGCGATGGCGGCGGGGGGGCCAGAGATACGCAGTATTTT. Translation gives CASSDGGGGARDTQYF. Drawing the rest from reference TRBV2 and TRBJ2-3, the complete variable domain is EPEVTQTPSHQVTQMGQEVILRCVPISNHLYFYWYRQILGQKVEFLVSFYNNEISEKSEIFDDQFSVERPDGSNFTLKIRSTKLEDSAMYFCASSDGGGGARDTQYFGPGTRLTVL.

This clonotype was picked up many times. V and J are TRBV7-9 and TRBJ2-7; TRBD1 or TRBD2 may be the D gene (5 bases each). The V gene's germline CDR1 is SEHNR and CDR2 FQNEAQ (reference sequence). V lost 3 bases and J lost 4, with 13 bases in between. CDR3 size: 14 residues. This CDR3 is CASSFRDGLYEQYF. CDR3 bases: TGTGCCAGCAGCTTCAGGGACGGTTTGTACGAGCAGTACTTC.

Of note for this clonotype: A much larger clonotype is one base distant, so this may be a read error. The chain is built from TRBV2 and TRBJ2-2, with D perhaps given as TRBD1 or TRBD2 (5 bases each). Germline V gene sequence: CDR1 SNHLY, CDR2 FYNNEI. This CDR3 has 17 amino acids. CDR3 DNA: TGTGCCAGCAGTTACTCGAACCAGGGCCGTATCACCGGGAAGCTGTTTTTT. It encodes CASSYSNQGRITGKLFF.

This clonotype was seen many times. V and J are TRBV6-5 and TRBJ1-2; TRBD1 might be the D (5 bases). V was shortened by 0 bases and J by 5 bases, with 7 bases between the two germline ends. Germline-derived CDR1 and CDR2 are MNHEY and SVGAGI. The CDR3 runs 13 residues. The CDR3 bases are TGTGCCAGCAGTTACTCGCGGGGGTATGGCTACACCTTC. Translating gives CASSYSRGYGYTF.

Concerning this clonotype itself: The limits of the CDR3 on the DNA are not certain, so only TCRdb's listed CDR3 is given. The chain combines TRBV11-3 with TRBJ2-5. The CDR3 length equals 20 residues, ends included. Germline V CDR1 and CDR2: SGHNT, YENEEA. This CDR3 is CASSLLFETEAFFGQETQYF.

This clonotype was found many times. V and J are TRBV30 and TRBJ1-6; 7 nucleotides align to TRBD1. The germline V gene encodes CDR1 GTSNPN and CDR2 SVGIG (reference sequence). The CDR3 contains 14 residues. Unmatched junction bases numbered 3, after V lost 2 bases and J lost 5 bases. Here the CDR3 reads CAWSSGQNNSPLHF. CDR3 bases: TGTGCCTGGAGTTCGGGACAGAATAATTCACCCCTCCACTTT.

This clonotype was seen ten or more times. The chain is built from TRBV4-3 and TRBJ1-1, with a possible D match to TRBD1 (5 bases). V was pared by 0 bases and J by 3 bases, with 17 bases between. The CDR3 extends over 17 amino acids. The germline CDR1 and CDR2 sequences are LGHNA and YSLEER. The chain's CDR3 is CASSQEVRSGTHTEAFF. In DNA form, the CDR3 reads TGCGCCAGCAGCCAAGAAGTCCGATCCGGGACTCACACTGAAGCTTTCTTT.

CDR3 nucleotide sequence: TGTGCCACCAGCAGAGAAGTGTCGGGATACGAGCAGTACTTC. The encoded protein is CATSREVSGYEQYF. The V and J genes are TRBV15 and TRBJ2-7; D may be TRBD2 (5 bases). V shed 0 bases and J shed 4 bases, with 10 bases lying between them. Germline V gene data show CDR1 as LNHNV and CDR2 as YYDKDF (reference sequence). The CDR3 is 14 amino acids.

This clonotype was seen repeatedly, ten times or more. The CDR3: CASSQPPGETQYF. In DNA form, the CDR3 reads TGTGCCAGCAGCCAACCTCCCGGGGAGACCCAGTACTTC. This chain connects TRBV3-1 to TRBJ2-5; D is unresolved. The CDR3 has 13 amino acids. Germline V gene data show CDR1 as LGHDT and CDR2 as YNNKEL (reference sequence). With 2 bases removed from V and 5 bases from J, the gap between germline ends came to 9 bases.

The J gene is TRBJ2-3, the V gene TRBV19; no clear D gene. The CDR3 consists of 13 residues. Per the germline V gene, CDR1 is LNHDA and CDR2 is SQIVND (reference sequence). V was shortened by 5 bases and J by 6 bases, with 12 bases between the two germline ends. CDR3 region: CASSRFLRDTQYF. The CDR3 DNA reads TGTGCCAGTAGTCGATTTTTAAGGGATACGCAGTATTTT.

V usage is TRBV2 and J usage is TRBJ2-2; TRBD2 matches at 7 bases. CDR1 is SNHLY, CDR2 FYNNEI, per germline. V shed 4 bases, J shed 7 bases, and the junction held 15 bases outside the gene matches. CDR3 length: 17 amino acids. This chain's CDR3 is CASSGPGSGSLGGELFF. In DNA form, the CDR3 reads TGTGCCAGCAGTGGTCCGGGTAGCGGGTCTCTTGGCGGGGAGCTGTTTTTT.

The gene calls are TRBV2 and TRBJ1-2, with 7 positions matching TRBD1. The length of the CDR3 is 15 residues. V was pared by 7 bases and J by 0 bases, with 8 bases of the junction left unmatched. Germline CDR1 SNHLY, CDR2 FYNNEI. The CDR3 protein is CASTKTGASNYGYTF. DNA for the CDR3: TGTGCCAGCACCAAAACAGGGGCCTCTAACTATGGCTACACCTTC.

In its sample, this clonotype was seen many times. The chain couples TRBV7-3 to TRBJ2-3, with 7 positions matching TRBD2. This CDR3 is 13 amino acids long. The V gene's germline CDR1 is SGHTA and CDR2 FQGTGA. J gave up 7 bases and V 6 bases, and 7 bases lay outside the gene matches. CDR3 coding DNA: TGTGCCAGCAGTACCGGGGGAGGGTATACGCAGTATTTT. Protein product: CASSTGGGYTQYF.

This clonotype showed up many times. This rearrangement joins TRBV5-6 to TRBJ2-7; D call uncertain. The CDR3 totals 13 residues. The germline gives CDR1 SGHDT, CDR2 YYEEEE. V was pared by 1 base and J by 2 bases, with 7 bases between. The chain's CDR3 is CASSLRRTYEQYF. The CDR3 nucleotides read TGTGCCAGCAGCTTGCGCAGGACCTACGAGCAGTACTTC.

This clonotype was counted only a few times. The chain carries TRBV2 and TRBJ1-5; D gene ambiguous. Germline values: CDR1 SNHLY, CDR2 FYNNEI. The ends were cut back, 3 bases at V and 4 bases at J, with 4 bases in the middle. The CDR3 spans 12 residues. The CDR3 loop reads CASSEGNQPQHF. The DNA of the CDR3 is TGTGCCAGCAGTGAGGGGAATCAGCCCCAGCATTTT.

V is TRBV28 and J is TRBJ2-1; D is unclear. This CDR3 has 14 amino acids. CDR1 and CDR2 (germline): MDHEN, SYDVKM. Trimming shortened V by 0 bases and J by 7 bases, and 10 bases separated the two germline ends. The CDR3, as DNA: TGTGCCAGCAGTTTATGGTCAGCAACTAATGAGCAGTTCTTC. Its translation is CASSLWSATNEQFF.

The V and J genes are TRBV6-1 and TRBJ1-3, with TRBD1 identical over 9 bases. This CDR3 comprises 12 residues. After removal of 4 bases from V and 8 bases from J, the junction contained 0 bases not matched to a gene. Germline V gives CDR1 MNHNS, CDR2 SASEGT. CDR3 sequence reads: CASSGQGDTIYF. DNA of the CDR3: TGTGCCAGCAGTGGACAGGGGGACACCATATATTTT.

This clonotype was recorded many times. This chain uses TRBV11-3 with TRBJ2-7; 9 bases align to TRBD2. Trimming removed 0 bases from V and 7 bases from J; junction bases left unmatched: 7. CDR1 is SGHNT and CDR2 is YENEEA in the germline V gene. The CDR3 sequence is 15 residues long. The CDR3 region is CASSLDSSGAGEQYF. The CDR3 coding sequence is TGTGCCAGCAGCTTAGACTCTAGCGGGGCCGGGGAGCAGTACTTC.

V gene TRBV29-1 combines with J gene TRBJ2-7; TRBD2 matches 8 bases. The CDR3 loop spans 14 amino acids. The germline CDR1 and CDR2 sequences are SQVTM and ANQGSEA. Germline trimming cut 8 bases from V and 0 bases from J; bases unmatched to any gene: 9. Here the CDR3 reads CSSAERGSSYEQYF. The CDR3, as DNA: TGCAGCAGTGCTGAGCGGGGGAGCTCCTACGAGCAGTACTTC.

Concerning this clonotype: The CDR3 carries no conserved terminal phenylalanine or tryptophan, so it likely arises from a read error. Because the CDR3's place on the DNA is in doubt, the DNA is left out and the CDR3 is given as listed by TCRdb. This sequence joins TRBV9 and TRBJ2-7; the table's D call TRBD2 went unverified against the DNA. The CDR3 is 14 amino acids long, termini counted. The germline V gene has CDR1 SGDLS and CDR2 YYNGEE. The CDR3 reads CASSAQRGGTGLYS.

This chain links TRBV7-8 with TRBJ2-5, with D possibly TRBD1 on 5 matching bases. Trimming took off 3 bases at V and 5 bases at J, with 7 bases between the two ends. CDR3 length equals 12 residues. CDR1 is SGHVS, CDR2 FQNEAQ, per germline. CDR3 coding DNA: TGTGCCAGCAGCTTCAGGGTTGAGACCCAGTACTTC. Translated: CASSFRVETQYF.

As for this clonotype: At one boundary the junction diverges from the germline segment, which might be a read error. The CDR3 sequence: CASRSGTNSCNEQFF. The CDR3, as DNA: TGTGCCAGCAGATCCGGCACTAACTCCTGCAATGAGCAGTTCTTC. The V gene is TRBV7-3, the J gene TRBJ2-1; D gene unclear. Germline CDR1 and CDR2: SGHTA and FQGTGA. CDR3 length: 15 amino acids.

The J gene is TRBJ1-2, the V gene TRBV20-1; D gene unclear. The germline V gene has CDR1 DFQATT and CDR2 SNEGSKA (reference sequence). This CDR3 has 12 amino acids. The V end lost 4 bases, the J end lost 12 bases, and 18 bases lay between the germline ends. CDR3 loop: CSAKGPISGNTF. In DNA, the CDR3 is TGCAGTGCTAAAGGGCCGATCTCTGGAAACACCTTC.

This clonotype was counted a few times. This could be a read error, since a much larger clone is one nucleotide away. This chain connects TRBV11-2 to TRBJ2-7; 7 positions agree with TRBD2. The CDR3 sequence is 18 residues long. V lost 7 bases and J lost 2; bases outside the gene matches: 20. From germline, CDR1 is SGHAT and CDR2 FQNNGV. CDR3 region: CASILSQDRGESAYEQYF. CDR3 bases: TGTGCCAGCATCCTTTCCCAAGACCGGGGGGAAAGCGCCTACGAGCAGTACTTC.